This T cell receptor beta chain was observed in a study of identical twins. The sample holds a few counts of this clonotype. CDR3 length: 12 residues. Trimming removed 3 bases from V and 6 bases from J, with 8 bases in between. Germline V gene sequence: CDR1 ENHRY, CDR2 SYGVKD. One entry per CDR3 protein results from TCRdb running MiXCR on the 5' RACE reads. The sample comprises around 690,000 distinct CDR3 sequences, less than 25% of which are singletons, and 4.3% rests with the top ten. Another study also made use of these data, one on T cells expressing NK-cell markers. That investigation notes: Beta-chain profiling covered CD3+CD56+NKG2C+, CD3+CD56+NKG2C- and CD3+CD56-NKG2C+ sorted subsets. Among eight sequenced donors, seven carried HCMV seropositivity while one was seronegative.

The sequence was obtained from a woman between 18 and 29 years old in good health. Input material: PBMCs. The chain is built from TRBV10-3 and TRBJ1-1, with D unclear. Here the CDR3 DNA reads TGTGCCATCAGTGAAGGCGGCGCTGAAGCTTTCTTT. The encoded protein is CAISEGGAEAFF.